This TCR beta chain was identified during a study of blood T cell repertoires in COVID-19. Study at large: The United States, Italy and Spain provided the acute and convalescent COVID-19 samples. Nucleic acid was either cDNA or gDNA, and it came from T cells, B-cell-depleted T cells, or PBMCs.

Original processing notes: Amplification of reference gene primers provided the estimated nucleated cell counts. Using immunoSEQ multiplex PCR, the repertoire was profiled, and TCRdb retains in-frame clones only, with some absent. The V and J calls and clone size come from that table; D and trimming were worked out from the DNA. The data contain around 270,000 clones, 85% to 90% of them singletons. The CDR3 totals 13 residues. Germline CDR1 is SGHAT and CDR2 is FQNNGV. The ends were cut back, 6 bases at V and 4 bases at J, with 12 bases in the middle. The chain employs TRBV11-2 and TRBJ1-2; D gene uncertain. Specimen: peripheral blood. The clonotype comes from a man younger than 40 with acute or convalescent COVID-19. This CDR3 reads CASSSPGGYGYTF. Written as DNA, the CDR3 is TGTGCCAGCAGTTCCCCGGGAGGCTATGGCTACACCTTC.